The 27 T cell receptor beta chains reported below all come from one sample, sequenced in a study of CD8 T cells in ankylosing spondylitis. TCRdb reprocessed the 5' RACE reads via MiXCR and lists one record per CDR3 protein. The sample includes fewer than 650,000 distinct CDR3 sequences, 10% to 15% seen only once; the top ten take about 6.8%. Their specific antigens are unknown. Study results and caveats: Blood of patients with ankylosing spondylitis appeared to be characterized by a TCR beta motif of eight highly homologous variants.

Material for sequencing was blood, either unsorted or a sorted T cell fraction (not recorded which). The receptors here all came from a male donor with ankylosing spondylitis.

Only a few counts were recorded for this clonotype. V and J are TRBV7-6 and TRBJ2-7, with TRBD1 matching over 11 bases. The CDR3 is 16 amino acids. Germline values: CDR1 SGHVS, CDR2 FNYEAQ. With V trimmed by 0 bases and J by 2 bases, 3 bases remained unmatched. The CDR3 here is CASSLARTGGTYEQYF. The CDR3 nucleotides read TGTGCCAGCAGCTTAGCACGGACAGGGGGCACCTACGAGCAGTACTTC.

The sample holds many counts of this clonotype. The chain joins TRBV20-1 to TRBJ1-1, with D maybe TRBD1 (6 bases). CDR1 is DFQATT and CDR2 is SNEGSKA in the germline V gene (reference sequence). The CDR3 extends over 12 amino acids. V was clipped by 3 bases and J by 11 bases, with 16 bases between them. CDR3 bases: TGCAGTGCTAGTCTAGATTTCGACAGGGCTTTCTTT. Encoded protein: CSASLDFDRAFF.

This clonotype was recorded a few times. The chain combines TRBV20-1 with TRBJ1-2, with D perhaps TRBD1 (5 bases). Per germline, CDR1 DFQATT and CDR2 SNEGSKA (reference sequence). V was cut by 0 bases and J by 7 bases, with 12 bases left in between. This CDR3 contains 13 residues. The CDR3 nucleotides are TGCAGTGCTAGAGATGGGGCGGGTGGTGGCTACACCTTC. Translation: CSARDGAGGGYTF.

The sample holds a few counts of this clonotype. The gene calls are TRBV28 and TRBJ1-1, with D unclear. This CDR3 is 15 amino acids long. Germline values: CDR1 MDHEN, CDR2 SYDVKM. V was clipped by 5 bases and J by 2 bases, with 15 bases between them. CDR3 loop: CASSLRGGPNTEAFF. As DNA, the CDR3 is TGTGCCAGCAGTCTGCGTGGTGGGCCCAACACTGAAGCTTTCTTT.

This chain connects TRBV2 to TRBJ2-7, with D unresolved. The germline V gene has CDR1 SNHLY and CDR2 FYNNEI. This CDR3 has 14 residues. The V gene lost 7 bases and the J gene lost 3 bases, with 16 bases spanning the gap. This CDR3 reads CASTRTVDYYEQYV. The DNA for the CDR3 is TGTGCCAGCACCCGAACGGTGGATTACTACGAGCAGTACGTC.

This clonotype was found many times. V gene TRBV20-1 combines with J gene TRBJ1-4; possibly TRBD1 for D (5 bases). Trimming removed 2 bases at V and 0 bases at J, with 16 bases between. This CDR3 comprises 17 residues. Germline V gene lookup returns CDR1 DFQATT and CDR2 SNEGSKA (reference sequence). This chain's CDR3 is CSARPPRQGATNEKLFF. The CDR3 nucleotides are TGCAGTGCTAGACCGCCCCGTCAGGGAGCAACTAATGAAAAACTGTTTTTT.

This clonotype was recorded many times. V is TRBV12-3 or TRBV12-4 and J is TRBJ2-2; 8 positions match TRBD1. This CDR3 region has 15 residues. With V trimmed by 3 bases and J by 2 bases, 2 bases remained unmatched. As DNA, the CDR3 is TGTGCCAGCAGTTTGGGGACAGGAAACACCGGGGAGCTGTTTTTT. The encoded protein is CASSLGTGNTGELFF.

The chain's CDR3 is CASRRRTSGRGLDTQYF. CDR3 sequence (DNA): TGTGCCAGCAGAAGACGGACTAGCGGGAGAGGGTTAGATACGCAGTATTTT. The genes are TRBV2 and TRBJ2-3, with TRBD2 matching 13 bases. Germline CDR1 SNHLY, CDR2 FYNNEI. The length of the CDR3 is 17 residues. V shed 6 bases, J shed 5 bases, and the junction held 11 bases outside the gene matches.

J is TRBJ1-2 and V is TRBV6-2 or TRBV6-3; D gene uncertain. The V end was cut by 0 bases, the J end by 4 bases, with 9 bases between. CDR1 and CDR2 from the germline V gene are MNHEY and SVGEGT. CDR3 length: 14 residues. The DNA for the CDR3 is TGTGCCAGCAGTTACTCTCCGGCTTCCTATGGCTACACCTTC. Its translation is CASSYSPASYGYTF.

This clonotype was detected ten times or more. This chain connects TRBV5-1 to TRBJ1-5; D remains ambiguous. Germline values: CDR1 SGHRS, CDR2 YFSETQ. V dropped 0 bases and J dropped 0 bases, with 10 bases sitting between them. CDR3 length: 16 residues. The CDR3 reads CASSLGAATSNQPQHF. In nucleotides, the CDR3 is TGCGCCAGCAGCTTGGGGGCAGCCACTAGCAATCAGCCCCAGCATTTT.

This clonotype has a count of ten or more. The CDR3 DNA follows: TGTGCCATCAGAAACACCCGGACGCCCTACGAGCAGTACTTC. Translated: CAIRNTRTPYEQYF. V usage is TRBV10-3 and J usage is TRBJ2-7; D ambiguous. Germline V gene sequence: CDR1 ENHRY, CDR2 SYGVKD. V was cut by 6 bases and J by 2 bases, with 14 bases left in between. This CDR3 has 14 amino acids.

This clonotype has a single count. The chain joins TRBV10-3 to TRBJ1-2, with D maybe TRBD1 (6 bases). This CDR3 comprises 14 residues. Germline CDR1 is ENHRY and CDR2 is SYGVKD. V lost 5 bases to trimming and J lost 6 bases, with 16 bases between them. DNA of the CDR3: TGTGCCATCAGTAAAACCCAGGGGTCCCATGGCTACACCTTC. It is translated as CAISKTQGSHGYTF.

The rearrangement links TRBV12-3 or TRBV12-4 to TRBJ1-4; maybe TRBD1 (6 bases). Trimming shortened V by 5 bases and J by 4 bases, and 14 bases separated the two germline ends. This CDR3 has 15 residues. This CDR3 is CASSLLQGHNEKLFF. The CDR3 nucleotides read TGTGCCAGCAGTCTACTACAGGGACATAATGAAAAACTGTTTTTT.

The chain combines TRBV5-1 with TRBJ2-3; no clear D. Germline lookup yields CDR1 SGHRS and CDR2 YFSETQ. Deletions cut 4 bases from V and 2 bases from J, with 11 bases between. The CDR3 length is 14 residues. As DNA, the CDR3 is TGCGCCAGCAGCCCCTACGGCTTCACAGATACGCAGTATTTT. Translating it yields CASSPYGFTDTQYF.

The chain combines TRBV21-1 with TRBJ2-3. TRBV21-1 is termed a pseudogene. CDR3 size: 18 residues. As DNA, the CDR3 is TGTGCCAGCAGCAAAGCGAGCGAGGTTCCTGAAAGCACAGATACGCAGTATTTT. It yields the protein CASSKASEVPESTDTQYF.

V usage is TRBV20-1 and J usage is TRBJ2-2; no reliable D call. The length of the CDR3 is 11 residues. Deletions cut 5 bases from V and 3 bases from J, with 4 bases between. Germline V CDR1 and CDR2: DFQATT, SNEGSKA (reference sequence). The chain's CDR3 is CSAGYTGELFF. In DNA, the CDR3 is TGCAGTGCTGGATACACCGGGGAGCTGTTTTTT.

This clonotype has more than one count but fewer than ten. This chain uses TRBV10-2 with TRBJ2-3; the D gene could be TRBD1 or TRBD2 (5 bases each). V dropped 2 bases and J dropped 4 bases, with 13 bases sitting between them. Germline-derived CDR1 and CDR2 are WSHSY and SAAADI. The CDR3 is 15 amino acids. The CDR3 sequence is CASSETATGPDTQYF. In DNA, the CDR3 is TGCGCCAGCAGTGAGACGGCCACGGGGCCAGATACGCAGTATTTT.

This clonotype was seen repeatedly, ten times or more. The chain has TRBV12-3 or TRBV12-4 and TRBJ1-1; D unclear. Trimming took off 3 bases at V and 3 bases at J, with 8 bases between the two ends. The CDR3 consists of 13 residues. The CDR3 DNA follows: TGTGCCAGCAGTTTTGCCAGAGACACTGAAGCTTTCTTT. It yields the protein CASSFARDTEAFF.

J is TRBJ1-4 and V is TRBV12-3 or TRBV12-4; D is possibly TRBD1 (6 bases). The CDR3 spans 15 residues. Trimming stripped 4 bases from V and 4 bases from J, with 13 bases between. CDR3 DNA: TGTGCCAGCAGTTCAACAGGGTCTGGTAATGAAAAACTGTTTTTT. The encoded protein is CASSSTGSGNEKLFF.

Only a few counts were recorded for this clonotype. Here the CDR3 DNA reads TGTGCCAGCAGCCGGACTGCAGAGACCCAGTACTTC. Translation: CASSRTAETQYF. The J gene is TRBJ2-5, the V gene TRBV3-1; possible D gene TRBD2, 5 bases. The CDR3 length is 12 residues. Per germline, CDR1 LGHDT and CDR2 YNNKEL (reference sequence). Deletions cut 4 bases from V and 4 bases from J, with 7 bases between.

This clonotype was detected only a few times. This rearrangement joins TRBV7-8 to TRBJ2-2, with a possible D match to TRBD1 (5 bases). This CDR3 has 15 amino acids. Trimming left V 2 bases short and J 2 bases short, with 9 bases between. Germline assignment: CDR1 SGHVS and CDR2 FQNEAQ. Here the CDR3 DNA reads TGTGCCAGCAGCTTAAAGGGGCTTAACACCGGGGAGCTGTTTTTT. This gives the protein CASSLKGLNTGELFF. The variable domain in full, completed from reference TRBV7-8 and TRBJ2-2, reads GAGVSQSPRYKVAKRGQDVALRCDPISGHVSLFWYQQALGQGPEFLTYFQNEAQLDKSGLPSDRFFAERPEGSVSTLKIQRTQQEDSAVYLCASSLKGLNTGELFFGEGSRLTVL.

This clonotype was detected many times. The chain joins TRBV20-1 to TRBJ2-7; no reliable D call. Per the germline V gene, CDR1 is DFQATT and CDR2 is SNEGSKA (reference sequence). This CDR3 has 11 amino acids. V was trimmed by 3 bases and J by 2 bases, leaving 5 bases between them. The CDR3 DNA reads TGCAGTGCTAGGAGCCCCTACGAGCAGTACTTC. It translates to CSARSPYEQYF.

This clonotype has a handful of counts. The J gene is TRBJ1-1, the V gene TRBV12-3 or TRBV12-4; no clear D gene. V was cut by 3 bases and J by 10 bases, with 12 bases left in between. This CDR3 spans 12 amino acids. CDR3 in amino acids: CASSFHSGIAFF. In nucleotides, the CDR3 is TGTGCCAGCAGTTTTCATTCGGGGATAGCTTTCTTT.

This clonotype has a handful of counts. V usage is TRBV5-6 and J usage is TRBJ1-1, with 7 bases matching TRBD1. Trimming removed 2 bases from V and 6 bases from J; junction bases left unmatched: 4. This CDR3 region has 13 residues. Germline CDR1 SGHDT, CDR2 YYEEEE. As DNA, the CDR3 is TGTGCCAGCAGCTTAGTCCAGGGGGCTGAAGCTTTCTTT. This gives the protein CASSLVQGAEAFF.

V usage is TRBV27 and J usage is TRBJ2-1; D is possibly TRBD2 (5 bases). The length of the CDR3 is 15 residues. Trimming cost V 5 bases and J 4 bases, with 15 bases left between them. Germline V gene data show CDR1 as MNHEY and CDR2 as SMNVEV (reference sequence). The CDR3 DNA reads as TGTGCCAGCAGTCCACTGGCGGGCTATTACAATGAGCAGTTCTTC. This gives the protein CASSPLAGYYNEQFF.

CDR3 nucleotide sequence: TGTGCCAGCAGCTTTCAGACAGGGTACCAAGAGACCCAGTACTTC. Translating gives CASSFQTGYQETQYF. The chain has TRBV11-2 and TRBJ2-5; TRBD1 matches at 7 bases. The CDR3 sequence is 15 residues long. The V and J ends lost 3 bases and 0 bases, in that order; junction bases with no gene match: 4. Germline V gene lookup returns CDR1 SGHAT and CDR2 FQNNGV.

The rearrangement uses TRBV29-1 and TRBJ2-3; D unclear. The CDR3 runs 12 residues. The V end was cut by 8 bases, the J end by 1 base, with 10 bases between. Germline V CDR1 and CDR2: SQVTM, ANQGSEA. The CDR3 sequence is CSSYGGTDTQYF. CDR3 bases: TGCAGCTCTTATGGGGGCACAGATACGCAGTATTTT.